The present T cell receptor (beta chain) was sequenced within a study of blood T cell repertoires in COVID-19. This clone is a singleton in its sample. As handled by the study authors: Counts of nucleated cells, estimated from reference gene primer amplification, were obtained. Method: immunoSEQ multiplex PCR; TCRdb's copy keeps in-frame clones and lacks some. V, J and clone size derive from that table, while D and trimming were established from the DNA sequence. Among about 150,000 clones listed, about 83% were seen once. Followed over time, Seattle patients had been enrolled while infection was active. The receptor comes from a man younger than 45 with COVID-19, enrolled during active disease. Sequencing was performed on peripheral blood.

The CDR3 sequence: CASSIVGGRSGANVLTF. For the CDR3, the DNA is TGTGCCAGTAGTATAGTGGGAGGACGCTCTGGGGCCAACGTCCTGACTTTC. V is TRBV19 and J is TRBJ2-6; tentative D call: TRBD2 (6 bases). V gave up 1 base and J gave up 0 bases, with 10 bases separating them. CDR1 LNHDA and CDR2 SQIVND come from the germline V gene (reference sequence). The length of the CDR3 is 17 residues.